The clone carrying this T cell receptor beta chain was seen a handful of times. The sample belongs to a study of T cells in Graves' hyperthyroidism and ophthalmopathy. Used for diagnoses were clinical symptoms, serum thyroxine and TRAb, thyroid ultrasound and orbital computed tomography. Regions amplified from RNA transcripts were the TCR beta CDR3 regions. HTBI primers were used for first-round RT-PCR of the TCR CDR3. MiXCR was run by TCRdb on the multiplex PCR reads, yielding one entry per CDR3 protein. This table has about 600,000 distinct CDR3 sequences, approximately 15% appearing once. This CDR3 is built from 17 residues. CDR1 is LGHDT, CDR2 YNNKEL, per germline (reference sequence). Trimming took off 0 bases at V and 4 bases at J, with 15 bases between the two ends.

Sequencing was done on a sample of blood. The TCR originated in a woman in her thirties or forties with Graves' ophthalmopathy. The chain carries TRBV3-1 and TRBJ2-2; possibly TRBD1 for D (6 bases). CDR3 bases: TGTGCCAGCAGCCAAGAGCTTCCTAGGGGGATCACCGGGGAGCTGTTTTTT. Its translation is CASSQELPRGITGELFF.